This T cell receptor (beta chain) is drawn from a study of control samples from healthy donors and cancer patients. TCRdb keeps only in-frame clones here, not all; method: immunoSEQ multiplex PCR. The table includes approximately 210,000 clones, approximately 91% detected once. Germline CDR1 reads SEHNR; CDR2 reads FQNEAQ (reference sequence). CDR3 length equals 15 residues. Trimming removed 1 base from V and 4 bases from J; junction bases left unmatched: 1. The sequencing sample was made of blood. The J gene is TRBJ2-3, the V gene TRBV7-9; TRBD1 aligns across 11 bases. This TCR derives from a man aged 25 to 40 in good health. This chain's CDR3 is CASSLGGQGADTQYF. Written as DNA, the CDR3 is TGTGCCAGCAGCTTAGGGGGACAGGGGGCAGATACGCAGTATTTT.